Following are 26 T cell receptor beta chains from one sample sequenced in a study of neurological immune-mediated disorders. TCRdb re-called the 5' RACE reads through MiXCR, storing one row per CDR3 protein. The sample has about 76,000 distinct CDR3 sequences, approximately 17% seen once. Sequencing used PBMCs. The receptors stem from a woman in her thirties or forties in good health.

This clonotype was counted only a few times. The chain has TRBV5-1 and TRBJ1-1; the match to TRBD1 covers 9 bases. The CDR3 totals 14 residues. J lost 4 bases, V lost 2 bases, and 3 bases had no gene match. The germline gives CDR1 SGHRS, CDR2 YFSETQ. The CDR3 loop is CASSFTGGFTEAFF. The CDR3 DNA reads as TGCGCCAGCAGCTTTACAGGGGGCTTCACTGAAGCTTTCTTT.

This clonotype occurred many times. The chain couples TRBV20-1 to TRBJ1-3, with D maybe TRBD1 (5 bases). CDR1 and CDR2 (germline): DFQATT, SNEGSKA (reference sequence). This CDR3 has 16 residues. The V and J ends lost 4 bases and 4 bases respectively, with 20 bases between them. Here the CDR3 DNA reads TGCAGTGCTACGCCACAGTTGGGGGTAGCCGGAAACACCATATATTTT. This sequence encodes CSATPQLGVAGNTIYF.

The J gene is TRBJ2-1, the V gene TRBV7-2; 7 nucleotides agree with TRBD2. This CDR3 comprises 15 residues. Germline loops: CDR1 SGHTA, CDR2 FQGNSA. V lost 1 base and J lost 6; bases outside the gene matches: 6. In DNA form, the CDR3 reads TGTGCCAGCAGCTTAGAGCCAGCGGGGAGCAATGAGCAGTTCTTC. It is translated as CASSLEPAGSNEQFF.

The chain has TRBV18 and TRBJ1-5; 8 bases map to TRBD1. Germline trimming cut 5 bases from V and 6 bases from J; bases unmatched to any gene: 9. Germline loops: CDR1 KGHSH, CDR2 LQKENI. The CDR3 consists of 15 residues. CDR3 DNA sequence: TGTGCCAGCTCAACGGACAGGGAGAGCGCTCAGCCCCAGCATTTT. Encoded protein: CASSTDRESAQPQHF.

Many counts were recorded for this clonotype. This chain links TRBV10-3 with TRBJ2-1; TRBD2 matches at 7 bases. Losses at the gene ends were 0 bases for V and 4 bases for J; bases not matched to a gene: 6. There are 16 residues in the CDR3. CDR1 and CDR2 from the germline V gene are ENHRY and SYGVKD. CDR3 residues: CAISESPGGSYNEQFF. The CDR3 nucleotides are TGTGCCATCAGTGAGTCTCCCGGGGGGAGTTACAATGAGCAGTTCTTC.

Many counts were recorded for this clonotype. The V and J genes are TRBV6-1 and TRBJ1-2; 8 bases line up with TRBD1. In germline, CDR1 is MNHNS, CDR2 SASEGT. Trimming at V came to 2 bases and at J to 7 bases, leaving 3 bases not matched to a gene. The CDR3 is 13 amino acids. CDR3 amino acids: CASSEQGAIGYTF. In nucleotides, the CDR3 is TGTGCCAGCAGTGAACAGGGGGCTATTGGCTACACCTTC.

The chain links TRBV5-5 to TRBJ2-5, with D perhaps matching TRBD2 (6 bases). Deletions cut 4 bases from V and 4 bases from J, with 20 bases between. Germline V gene sequence: CDR1 SGHKS, CDR2 YYEKEE (reference sequence). The CDR3 extends over 16 amino acids. CDR3 residues: CASSLPGGEARETQYF. Written as DNA, the CDR3 is TGTGCCAGCAGCCTTCCCGGCGGGGAGGCTAGAGAGACCCAGTACTTC. Drawing the rest from reference TRBV5-5 and TRBJ2-5, the complete variable domain is DAGVTQSPTHLIKTRGQQVTLRCSPISGHKSVSWYQQVLGQGPQFIFQYYEKEERGRGNFPDRFSARQFPNYSSELNVNALLLGDSALYLCASSLPGGEARETQYFGPGTRLLVL.

The table lists this clonotype with many counts. This chain links TRBV9 with TRBJ2-1, with D perhaps TRBD2 (6 bases). CDR1 and CDR2 from the germline V gene are SGDLS and YYNGEE. Deletions cut 4 bases from V and 5 bases from J, with 13 bases between. This CDR3 is built from 14 residues. The CDR3 DNA follows: TGTGCCAGCAGCATCCTAGGAGGGGACAATGAGCAGTTCTTC. This sequence encodes CASSILGGDNEQFF.

In this sample, this clonotype turned up many times. The chain carries TRBV5-1 and TRBJ2-2; TRBD1 agrees at 7 bases. This CDR3 is built from 15 residues. From germline, CDR1 is SGHRS and CDR2 YFSETQ. J was trimmed by 4 bases and V by 4 bases; bases with no gene match: 7. In nucleotides, the CDR3 is TGCGCCAGCAGCCCGCGACAGGGCGGCACCGGGGAGCTGTTTTTT. As protein: CASSPRQGGTGELFF. Combining the CDR3 with reference TRBV5-1 and TRBJ2-2 gives the whole variable domain KAGVTQTPRYLIKTRGQQVTLSCSPISGHRSVSWYQQTPGQGLQFLFEYFSETQRNKGNFPGRFSGRQFSNSRSEMNVSTLELGDSALYLCASSPRQGGTGELFFGEGSRLTVL.

The V gene is TRBV7-2, the J gene TRBJ2-3; D call uncertain. This CDR3 comprises 13 residues. Looked up from germline, CDR1 is SGHTA and CDR2 is FQGNSA. The CDR3: CSNSLTFRDTQYF. CDR3 nucleotides: TGTTCCAACAGCCTCACCTTCCGGGATACGCAGTATTTT.

There are many counts of this clonotype. J is TRBJ2-3 and V is TRBV28; no clear D. The length of the CDR3 is 13 residues. V was pared by 9 bases and J by 2 bases, with 12 bases between. Germline V gene lookup returns CDR1 MDHEN and CDR2 SYDVKM. The CDR3 DNA is TGTGCCAGTGTAGGATCTCTCACAGATACGCAGTATTTT. Translation: CASVGSLTDTQYF.

This clonotype was detected many times. This CDR3 is CASSQGQELAGANVLTF. The CDR3 nucleotides read TGCGCCAGCAGCCAAGGTCAAGAATTGGCAGGGGCCAACGTCCTGACTTTC. The rearrangement links TRBV4-1 to TRBJ2-6; D is undetermined. Germline CDR1 MGHRA, CDR2 YSYEKL. The CDR3 extends over 17 amino acids. The V end lost 1 base, the J end lost 4 bases, and 14 bases lay between the germline ends.

This chain uses TRBV20-1 with TRBJ1-3; D ambiguous. CDR1 and CDR2 from the germline V gene are DFQATT and SNEGSKA (reference sequence). The CDR3 runs to 14 residues. V lost 6 bases and J 0 bases, leaving 12 bases between the germline ends. In DNA form, the CDR3 reads TGCAGTGCCAGCCTCACAGCCTCTGGAAACACCATATATTTT. This gives the protein CSASLTASGNTIYF.

This clonotype was detected ten times or more. The chain recombines TRBV6-5 with TRBJ1-2, with 8 bases identical to TRBD1. Germline CDR1 is MNHEY and CDR2 is SVGAGI. With V trimmed by 7 bases and J by 6 bases, 7 bases remained unmatched. This CDR3 has 13 residues. CDR3 sequence: CASKRQGSDGYTF. The CDR3 DNA reads as TGTGCCAGCAAAAGACAGGGGTCGGATGGCTACACCTTC.

This clonotype was picked up a small number of times. The gene calls are TRBV6-1 and TRBJ1-2; D unclear. Germline V gene sequence: CDR1 MNHNS, CDR2 SASEGT. This CDR3 is built from 14 residues. The V end lost 4 bases, the J end lost 4 bases, and 13 bases lay between the germline ends. The CDR3 DNA reads TGTGCCAGCAGTGGAAGTAGCGGAGTCTATGGCTACACCTTC. As protein: CASSGSSGVYGYTF.

This clonotype has at least ten counts. V and J are TRBV2 and TRBJ2-1; TRBD2 agrees at 8 bases. The germline V gene encodes CDR1 SNHLY and CDR2 FYNNEI. This CDR3 is built from 14 residues. With V trimmed by 10 bases and J by 1 base, 6 bases remained unmatched. The CDR3 nucleotides read TGTGCCACGGGCCGGGAGGGGTCCTACAATGAGCAGTTCTTC. Protein sequence: CATGREGSYNEQFF.

This clonotype was counted ten times or more. This chain connects TRBV5-1 to TRBJ2-1; D uncertain. The CDR3 runs 12 residues. Germline V gene lookup returns CDR1 SGHRS and CDR2 YFSETQ. Deletions cut 1 base from V and 9 bases from J, with 8 bases between. This chain's CDR3 is CASSLNLGEQFF. The CDR3 coding sequence is TGCGCCAGCAGCTTGAATCTGGGTGAGCAGTTCTTC.

This clonotype showed up many times. The CDR3 nucleotides read TGTGCCAGCACGGCTGGACTGAGCGGGGAGCTGTTTTTT. Encoded protein: CASTAGLSGELFF. J is TRBJ2-2 and V is TRBV6-2 or TRBV6-3, with D possibly TRBD2 on 5 matching bases. V lost 7 bases, J lost 7 bases, and 13 bases lay in between. CDR3 length: 13 amino acids. Germline-derived CDR1 and CDR2 are MNHEY and SVGEGT.

This clonotype has a count of ten or more. The rearrangement uses TRBV14 and TRBJ2-3; possibly TRBD2 for D (5 bases). The CDR3 runs to 13 residues. Germline lookup yields CDR1 SGHDN and CDR2 FVKESK. V was clipped by 0 bases and J by 10 bases, with 11 bases between them. In DNA, the CDR3 is TGTGCCAGCAGCCAAGATCACATGGGAGCGCAGTATTTT. It yields the protein CASSQDHMGAQYF.

This clonotype was seen ten or more times. This chain connects TRBV7-2 to TRBJ2-3; 16 nucleotides agree with TRBD2. This CDR3 spans 17 amino acids. The ends lost 7 bases at V and 6 bases at J; junction bases unmatched: 10. Germline V gene data show CDR1 as SGHTA and CDR2 as FQGNSA. CDR3 amino acids: CASTSGLAGGPWDTQYF. The CDR3 DNA reads TGTGCCAGCACCTCGGGACTAGCGGGGGGGCCGTGGGATACGCAGTATTTT.

This clonotype was recorded at least ten times. The chain is built from TRBV29-1 and TRBJ2-7; tentative D call: TRBD1 (6 bases). The germline V gene encodes CDR1 SQVTM and CDR2 ANQGSEA. The V and J ends lost 7 bases and 5 bases respectively, with 12 bases between them. The CDR3 is 11 residues long. Written as DNA, the CDR3 is TGCAGCGCAGCCAGGGGCCACGAGCAGTACTTC. Encoded protein: CSAARGHEQYF.

This clonotype came up many times. The genes are TRBV5-1 and TRBJ2-7; possible D gene TRBD2, 6 bases. Between the trimmed V and J ends, which lost 4 bases and 3 bases, there was a span of 14 bases. Germline V gives CDR1 SGHRS, CDR2 YFSETQ. This CDR3 contains 14 residues. CDR3 sequence: CASSLATASYEQYF. The CDR3 nucleotides are TGCGCCAGCAGCCTAGCGACAGCAAGCTACGAGCAGTACTTC.

This clonotype came up many times. This chain links TRBV5-8 with TRBJ2-7, with a weak D call TRBD2 (6 bases). The V gene lost 0 bases and the J gene lost 3 bases, with 7 bases spanning the gap. Germline CDR1 reads SGHTS; CDR2 reads YDEGEE. The CDR3 sequence is 13 residues long. The DNA of the CDR3 is TGTGCCAGCAGCTTGGGGGGGGACTACGAGCAGTACGTC. It specifies CASSLGGDYEQYV.

At least ten counts were recorded for this clonotype. The J gene is TRBJ2-7, the V gene TRBV12-3 or TRBV12-4; a possible D gene is TRBD2 (5 bases). Trimming removed 5 bases from V and 2 bases from J, with 7 bases in between. This CDR3 has 12 amino acids. Here the CDR3 reads CASSAGAYEQYF. DNA for the CDR3: TGTGCCAGCAGTGCCGGGGCCTACGAGCAGTACTTC.

This clonotype has ten or more counts. V gene TRBV7-8 combines with J gene TRBJ1-5, with D unresolved. V dropped 1 base and J dropped 7 bases, with 8 bases sitting between them. The CDR3 runs to 13 residues. The germline V gene has CDR1 SGHVS and CDR2 FQNEAQ. In nucleotides, the CDR3 is TGTGCCAGCAGCTTAGTGGTAGGGCAGCCCCAGCATTTT. Translated, it gives CASSLVVGQPQHF.

The chain links TRBV3-1 to TRBJ2-5; D may be TRBD2 (5 bases). V was clipped by 1 base and J by 5 bases, with 11 bases between them. This CDR3 contains 14 residues. The germline V gene encodes CDR1 LGHDT and CDR2 YNNKEL (reference sequence). The CDR3 DNA reads TGTGCCAGCAGCCAAGGAGGGTTCGGGGAGACCCAGTACTTC. Translating it yields CASSQGGFGETQYF.